A selection of T cell receptor beta chains follows, all from one sample in a study of regulatory T cells in long-lasting Graves disease. TCRdb re-analysed the multiplex PCR reads in MiXCR, keeping a single row per CDR3 protein. The sample contains 300,000 to 500,000 distinct CDR3 sequences, roughly 20% of which appear only once. Material: peripheral blood mononuclear cells (PBMCs), obtained when the disease was refractory, from a patient treated with antithyroid drugs. These receptors were taken from a female donor with Graves disease. Both conserved end residues are part of each CDR3. A D gene is named only where the DNA matches it firmly. Some rows mark clone size as missing; the rest say once, few, many or name a class of expanded clone.

d_gene: .; abundance: few; v_gene: TRBV5-1; j_gene: TRBJ2-7; CDR3nt: TGCGCCAGCAGCGTAGGGACAGTAGACTTCAGCTCCTACCGGGGGCGGTCCTACGAGCAGTACTTC; CDR3aa: CASSVGTVDFSSYRGRSYEQYF
d_gene: TRBD2; abundance: .; v_gene: TRBV4-1; j_gene: TRBJ2-7; CDR3nt: TGCGCCAGCAGCCGGACTAGCGGGAGCGCAAGCTCCTACGAGCAGTACTTC; CDR3aa: CASSRTSGSASSYEQYF
d_gene: .; abundance: few; v_gene: TRBV10-3; j_gene: TRBJ1-6; CDR3nt: TGTGCCATCCGGGACGGGGCTTCCCATTCACCCCTCCACTTT; CDR3aa: CAIRDGASHSPLHF
d_gene: .; abundance: .; v_gene: TRBV15; j_gene: TRBJ2-7; CDR3nt: TGTGCCACCAGCAGAGATCACTCCTACGAGCAGTACTTC; CDR3aa: CATSRDHSYEQYF
d_gene: TRBD2; abundance: many; v_gene: TRBV27; j_gene: TRBJ2-5; CDR3nt: TGTGCCAGCAGTACACATAGCGGGCAAGAGACCCAGTACTTC; CDR3aa: CASSTHSGQETQYF
d_gene: .; abundance: .; v_gene: TRBV7-8; j_gene: TRBJ2-3; CDR3nt: TGTGCCAGCAGCTCCATAGCTCGGACCGGTTGGGCGCAGTATTTT; CDR3aa: CASSSIARTGWAQYF
d_gene: .; abundance: many; v_gene: TRBV10-3; j_gene: TRBJ1-1; CDR3nt: TGTGCCATCAGTGTGTCCGGGAACAAAGAAGCTTTCTTT; CDR3aa: CAISVSGNKEAFF
d_gene: TRBD2; abundance: few; v_gene: TRBV29-1; j_gene: TRBJ2-7; CDR3nt: TGCAGCGTCGAGGTGGCGGGAGACTACGAGCAGTACTTC; CDR3aa: CSVEVAGDYEQYF
d_gene: TRBD1; abundance: .; v_gene: TRBV29-1; j_gene: TRBJ2-2; CDR3nt: TGCAGCGTCCGGACAGGGTCGGGCACCGGGGAGCTGTTTTTT; CDR3aa: CSVRTGSGTGELFF
d_gene: .; abundance: many; v_gene: TRBV3-1; j_gene: TRBJ2-5; CDR3nt: TGTGCCAGCAGTCGGGACTTCCAAGAGACCCAGTACTTC; CDR3aa: CASSRDFQETQYF
d_gene: .; abundance: few; v_gene: TRBV7-2; j_gene: TRBJ1-6; CDR3nt: TGTGCCAGCTCACCAAACAGGAATTCACCCCTCCACTTT; CDR3aa: CASSPNRNSPLHF
d_gene: TRBD1; abundance: many; v_gene: TRBV7-3; j_gene: TRBJ2-2; CDR3nt: TGTGCCAGCAGCTCATCGGGACAGGGTATCGGGGAGCTGTTTTTT; CDR3aa: CASSSSGQGIGELFF
d_gene: TRBD2; abundance: few; v_gene: TRBV20-1; j_gene: TRBJ2-7; CDR3nt: TGCAGTGCCCCCCCCGGAGCGGGATTGGAGGAGCAGTACTTC; CDR3aa: CSAPPGAGLEEQYF
d_gene: TRBD2; abundance: few; v_gene: TRBV7-2; j_gene: TRBJ2-7; CDR3nt: TGTGCCAGCAGCCGGACTAGCGGGACTTCCTACGAGCAGTACTTC; CDR3aa: CASSRTSGTSYEQYF
d_gene: .; abundance: .; v_gene: TRBV7-9; j_gene: TRBJ1-1; CDR3nt: TGTGCCAGCAGCTTAGGGCGGGTGGCAGGGACAAACACTGAAGCTTTCTTT; CDR3aa: CASSLGRVAGTNTEAFF
d_gene: TRBD1; abundance: many; v_gene: TRBV7-2; j_gene: TRBJ1-6; CDR3nt: TGTGCCAGCAGCCGGACAGGGGGTGTGAGCTCCTATAATTCACCCCTCCACTTT; CDR3aa: CASSRTGGVSSYNSPLHF
d_gene: TRBD1; abundance: few; v_gene: TRBV19; j_gene: TRBJ1-5; CDR3nt: TGTGCCAGTAGTACCGGGACAGGGGGCTCTTATAGCAATCAGCCCCAGCATTTT; CDR3aa: CASSTGTGGSYSNQPQHF
d_gene: TRBD1; abundance: few; v_gene: TRBV7-9; j_gene: TRBJ1-6; CDR3nt: TGTGCCAGCAGCTCGACAGGGAATAATTCACCCCTCCACTTT; CDR3aa: CASSSTGNNSPLHF
d_gene: .; abundance: .; v_gene: TRBV29-1; j_gene: TRBJ1-1; CDR3nt: TGCAGCGCCGGGGGGGGAATGAACACTGAAGCTTTCTTT; CDR3aa: CSAGGGMNTEAFF
d_gene: .; abundance: .; v_gene: TRBV6-1; j_gene: TRBJ1-5; CDR3nt: TGTGCCAGCAGTGAAAGGGGAGGGCAGCCCCAGCATTTT; CDR3aa: CASSERGGQPQHF
d_gene: .; abundance: .; v_gene: TRBV10-3; j_gene: TRBJ1-5; CDR3nt: TGTGCCATCAGTCGGGACGGCTATAGCAATCAGCCCCAGCATTTT; CDR3aa: CAISRDGYSNQPQHF
d_gene: TRBD1; abundance: .; v_gene: TRBV11-1; j_gene: TRBJ1-4; CDR3nt: TGTGCCAGCAGGGACAGGGGGCAAGTGAGGGAAAAACTGTTTTTT; CDR3aa: CASRDRGQVREKLFF
d_gene: TRBD2; abundance: few; v_gene: TRBV9; j_gene: TRBJ2-1; CDR3nt: TGTGCCAGCAGCGTAGGGCTAGCGGGAGTCAAGATGTGGTACAATGAGCAGTTCTTC; CDR3aa: CASSVGLAGVKMWYNEQFF
d_gene: TRBD2; abundance: .; v_gene: TRBV5-1; j_gene: TRBJ2-7; CDR3nt: TGCGCCAGCAGCCGCGAAGGGACTAGCGGGAGGTTGTTACACGAGCAGTACTTC; CDR3aa: CASSREGTSGRLLHEQYF
d_gene: TRBD1; abundance: .; v_gene: TRBV5-1; j_gene: TRBJ2-1; CDR3nt: TGCGCCAGCAGCCAACCAAGGGACAGGGAAAGCTACAATGAGCAGTTCTTC; CDR3aa: CASSQPRDRESYNEQFF